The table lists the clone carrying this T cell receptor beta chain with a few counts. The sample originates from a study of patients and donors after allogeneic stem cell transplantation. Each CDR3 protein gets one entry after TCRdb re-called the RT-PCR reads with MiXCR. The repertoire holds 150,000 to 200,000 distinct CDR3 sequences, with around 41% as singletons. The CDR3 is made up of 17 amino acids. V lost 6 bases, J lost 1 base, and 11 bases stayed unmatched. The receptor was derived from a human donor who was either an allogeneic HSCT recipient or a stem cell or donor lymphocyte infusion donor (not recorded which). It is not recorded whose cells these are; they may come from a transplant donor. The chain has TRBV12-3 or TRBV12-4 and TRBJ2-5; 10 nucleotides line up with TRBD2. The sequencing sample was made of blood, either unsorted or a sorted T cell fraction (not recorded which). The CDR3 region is CASSPATSGDLQETQYF. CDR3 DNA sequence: TGTGCCAGCAGCCCCGCCACTAGCGGGGACCTCCAAGAGACCCAGTACTTC.